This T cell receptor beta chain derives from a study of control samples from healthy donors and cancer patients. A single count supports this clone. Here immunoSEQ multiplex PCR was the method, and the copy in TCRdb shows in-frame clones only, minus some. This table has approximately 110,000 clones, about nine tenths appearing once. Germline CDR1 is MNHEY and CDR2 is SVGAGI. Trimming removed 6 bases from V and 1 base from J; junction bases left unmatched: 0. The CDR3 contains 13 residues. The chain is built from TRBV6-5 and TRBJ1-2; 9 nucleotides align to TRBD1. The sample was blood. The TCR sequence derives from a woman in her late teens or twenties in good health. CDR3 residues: CASRDRGNYGYTF. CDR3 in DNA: TGTGCCAGCAGGGACAGGGGTAACTATGGCTACACCTTC.